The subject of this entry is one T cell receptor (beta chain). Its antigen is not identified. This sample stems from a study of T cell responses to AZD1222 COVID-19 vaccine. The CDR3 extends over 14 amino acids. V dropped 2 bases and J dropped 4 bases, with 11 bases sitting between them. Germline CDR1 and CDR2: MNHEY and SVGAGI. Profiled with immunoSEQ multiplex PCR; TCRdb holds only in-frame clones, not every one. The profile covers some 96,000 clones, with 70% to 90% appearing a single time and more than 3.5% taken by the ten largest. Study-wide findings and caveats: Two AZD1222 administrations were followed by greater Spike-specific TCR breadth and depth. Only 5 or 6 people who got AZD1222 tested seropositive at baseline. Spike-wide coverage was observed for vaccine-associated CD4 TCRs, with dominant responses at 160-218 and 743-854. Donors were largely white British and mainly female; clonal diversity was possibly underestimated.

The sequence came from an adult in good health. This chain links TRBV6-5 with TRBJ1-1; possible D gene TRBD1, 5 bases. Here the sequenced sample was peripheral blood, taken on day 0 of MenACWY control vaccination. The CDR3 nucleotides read TGTGCCAGCAGTTACGTCGGGGGGGGCACTGAAGCTTTCTTT. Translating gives CASSYVGGGTEAFF.